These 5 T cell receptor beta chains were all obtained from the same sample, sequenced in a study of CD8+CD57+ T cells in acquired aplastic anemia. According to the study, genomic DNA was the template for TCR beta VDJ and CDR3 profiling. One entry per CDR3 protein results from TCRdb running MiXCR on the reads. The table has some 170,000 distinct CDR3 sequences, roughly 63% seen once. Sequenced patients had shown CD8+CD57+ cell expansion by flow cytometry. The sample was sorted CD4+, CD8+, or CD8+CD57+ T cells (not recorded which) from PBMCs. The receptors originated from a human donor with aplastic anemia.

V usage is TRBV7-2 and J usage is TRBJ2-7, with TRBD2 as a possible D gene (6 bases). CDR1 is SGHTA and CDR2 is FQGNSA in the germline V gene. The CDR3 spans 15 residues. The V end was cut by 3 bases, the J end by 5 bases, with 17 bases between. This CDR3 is CASSLAGLAKHEQYF. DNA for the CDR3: TGTGCCAGCAGCTTGGCGGGACTGGCCAAACACGAGCAGTACTTC.

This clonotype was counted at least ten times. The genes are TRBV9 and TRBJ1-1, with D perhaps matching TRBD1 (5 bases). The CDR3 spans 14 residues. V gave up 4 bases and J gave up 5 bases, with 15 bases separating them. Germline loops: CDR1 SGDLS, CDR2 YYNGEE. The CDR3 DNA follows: TGTGCCAGCAGCCCCCAGATGGAGGGGACTGAAGCTTTCTTT. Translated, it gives CASSPQMEGTEAFF.

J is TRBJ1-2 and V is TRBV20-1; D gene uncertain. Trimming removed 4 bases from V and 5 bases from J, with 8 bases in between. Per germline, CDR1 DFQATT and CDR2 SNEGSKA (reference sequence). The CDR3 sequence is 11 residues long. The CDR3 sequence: CSATQEYGYTF. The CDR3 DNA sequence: TGCAGTGCTACCCAGGAGTATGGCTACACCTTC.

Here the CDR3 DNA reads TGTGCCAGCAGCCGCGGACAGAACTATGGCTACACCTTC. This codes for CASSRGQNYGYTF. This rearrangement joins TRBV7-9 to TRBJ1-2, with TRBD1 as a possible D gene (6 bases). CDR1 is SEHNR, CDR2 FQNEAQ, per germline (reference sequence). Trimming cost V 5 bases and J 2 bases, with 9 bases left between them. The CDR3 spans 13 residues.

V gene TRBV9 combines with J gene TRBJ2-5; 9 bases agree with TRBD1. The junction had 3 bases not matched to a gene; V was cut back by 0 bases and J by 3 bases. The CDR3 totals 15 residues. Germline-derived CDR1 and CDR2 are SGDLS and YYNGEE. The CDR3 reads CASSVAGTGKETQYF. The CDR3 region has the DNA TGTGCCAGCAGCGTAGCTGGGACAGGGAAAGAGACCCAGTACTTC.